This TCR beta chain was captured by sequencing in a study of cytomegalovirus exposure and HLA in healthy donors (dated by TCRdb to about 2017). For the wider study: An earlier analysis of approximately 590 of the donors reported approximately 270 Gb of sequence data and approximately 110 million unique TCR beta sequences from about 179 million T cells. To predict cytomegalovirus infection status, the study combined high-throughput TCR immunosequencing, statistical association of individual TCRs with disease status, and machine learning. An earlier analysis of 587 of the donors used high-throughput TCR beta sequencing to judge whether each TCR beta V gene segment behaved as functional or pseudogenic. The T cell repertoires of around 670 subjects were profiled by immunosequencing and related to cytomegalovirus serostatus. A later genetic analysis took genome-wide SNP genotypes for about 55% of the 666 donors and used that subset as a discovery cohort. Donor age, sex, ethnicity and CMV serostatus were collected together with the repertoire data. The study was designed to test whether signatures of past pathogen exposure could be identified by cataloging public T cell receptors. The number of donors typed differed by locus, with roughly 620-630 for A, B, C, DRB1 and DQB1, roughly 520 for DQA1, 600 to 610 for DPA1, and around 450 for DPB1. Among the roughly 390 genotyped donors, around 79% belonged to the genetic ancestry cluster associated with self-reported Caucasian donors. All discovery cohort repertoires had been generated on a single sequencing platform. A later analysis re-analyzed previously published TCR beta repertoires from about 600 donors and added high-resolution HLA genotyping to study TCR occurrence patterns. Five DR-DQ haplotypes were handled as single units for association and clustering, since linkage in the cohort was strong. In the later analysis, no new phenotypic data were used to find candidate immune exposures; instead, reliance was placed on TCR beta sequences and their occurrence across donors. Besides the first cohort of roughly 660 subjects, a separate validation cohort made up of 120 different subjects was used. Across 300 to 400 genotyped donors of the cohort, an average of about 250,000 unique TCR beta nucleotide sequences per donor were sequenced, and roughly a sixth of those sequences were non-productive. Roughly 300 gigabases of sequencing data and about 92 million unique TCR sequences made up an early release that covered approximately 700 HLA-typed donors. Both class I and class II loci were covered by HLA typing, at four-digit resolution. Results and caveats for the whole study, not just this receptor: Sequencing depth was assumed to be roughly uniform across donors in the presence/absence analyses, though that assumption may not hold. An association between a missense DCLRE1C variant and V-gene and J-gene trimming of TCR beta chains was found in a later genetic analysis and replicated in an independent cohort. The study listed 164 TCR beta chains as associated with cytomegalovirus. In a later analysis, several top co-occurrence clusters were reported to appear linked to parvovirus B19, influenza, CMV and Epstein-Barr virus. Across donors, most TCR sequences were observed very rarely, whereas some public TCRs were present in many individuals. In a later genetic analysis, fewer N-insertions in productive TCRs were reported among donors in an Asian-associated ancestry cluster than the roughly 700-donor mean. In a later analysis, TCR association rates were found to vary across HLA loci, with the most associated TCRs seen for DRB1 alleles and the fewest for HLA-C alleles. Cytomegalovirus status was reported to be diagnosed by the classifier with high specificity and sensitivity in both the original and validation cohorts. A further reported finding was that TCR beta sequences accurately predicted the HLA-A and HLA-B alleles for most subjects in the first cohort. Because HLA typing was missing for some donors at each locus, association tests included only the typed subset. CMV serostatus was the only immune exposure information available for the cohort. The sequencing pipeline was judged likely to have produced a cluster of highly shared sequence variants as a technical artifact. The cohort was sequenced for TCR beta chains only, and without alpha or paired-chain data the features that could be detected were limited. Strong co-occurrence of HLA alleles, especially DR and DQ, made assigning TCR associations to individual alleles difficult. The earlier analysis of nearly 600 of the donors excluded over 15 rarely observed V segments, including chromosome 9 orphons, because counts were too low. In a later analysis, 16,951 TCR beta sequences were associated with specific HLA alleles at a false discovery rate of 0.05. According to a later analysis, most CMV-associated TCR beta chains appeared to be HLA-restricted, and the HLA associations seemed to be driven largely by CMV exposure. In vitro tests confirmed that a few of the cytomegalovirus-associated TCR beta chains recognize cytomegalovirus antigens. Correlated functional status among segregating V segments might be attributable to linkage disequilibrium, but an unknown experimental factor could not be ruled out. The 87-base-pair reads could not distinguish some IMGT-functional V segments, including TRBV6-2 and TRBV6-3, so those segments were excluded. Compared with equally common non-associated chains, HLA-associated TCR beta chains in a later analysis were more clonally expanded and had lower generation probabilities. In an earlier analysis of some 500 of the donors, most TCR beta V segments were observed in productive rearrangements about 87% or about 30% of the time, broadly matching IMGT annotations. It was suggested by the authors that the approach could potentially be generalized to other disease states and immunological phenotypes.

Details on this clone: Its antigen is still unknown. Per-base qualities were not stored, and no clone one base away is much larger.

The CDR1 and CDR2 encoded by the germline V gene are SGHVS and FQNEAQ. The CDR3 sequence holds 15 residues, the cysteine and phenylalanine included. The only DNA kept is the CDR3, 45 bases in frame from the first base. The junction carries 14 bases between V and J, which are trimmed by 1 base and 8 bases respectively. Receptor amplification or capture employed the immunoSEQ multiplex PCR assay. For the multiplex PCR, a mixture combining 60 forward primers for TCR Vbeta segments and 13 reverse primers for TCR Jbeta segments was used. Amplification of the CDR3 region of rearranged TCR beta genes was performed with a multiplex PCR assay on genomic DNA. On the Illumina HiSeq System, the amplified TCR beta libraries were sequenced as 87-base-pair reads. The paper's processing steps were these. A later analysis counted 75 million to 100 million unique TCR beta chains across the 550 to 750 repertoires, and approximately 11 million of these chains were shared by at least two donors. To remove PCR and sequencing errors, raw reads were error-corrected and collapsed into unique sequences using a nearest-neighbor algorithm that merged closely related sequences. Alignment of CDR3 sequences to IMGT reference sequences was used to assign V, D and J gene segments. For a sequence to be retained, at least a six-nucleotide match to both a V gene segment and a J gene segment was required. Rearrangements were classified as productive when the CDR3 lacked stop codons and remained in frame with V and J, and all other rearrangements were classified as non-productive. CDR3 was defined according to IMGT convention as the region running from the second conserved V-encoded cysteine to the conserved J-encoded phenylalanine. In an earlier analysis of more than 550 of the donors, sequences lacking an unambiguous match to a single V gene segment were excluded. In an earlier analysis of a few hundred of the donors, V segments were called functional above 56.7% productive rearrangements and were called segregating when the between-donor standard deviation exceeded 5%. A statistical classification framework was developed to diagnose cytomegalovirus status using the catalog of TCR beta chain sequences. V and J gene assignment, in a later analysis, came from comparing TCR nucleotide sequences with IMGT/GENE-DB human TR gene sequences. A later analysis assigned CDR3 sequences and most-parsimonious VDJ recombination scenarios with the TCRdist pipeline. In a later analysis, every TCR beta chain was defined by the combination of its CDR3 amino acid sequence and its V-gene family, and reads without a unique V-gene family were dropped. As a way to deal with suspected cross-contamination and a sequencing artifact, a later analysis dropped over 550 nucleotide sequences that were highly shared and had low generation probability. In a later analysis, a clonal expansion index for each public chain was calculated from normalized within-repertoire ranks of inferred template counts. In a later analysis, generation probabilities were computed with a VDJ recombination model fitted to out-of-frame rearrangements, and the resulting probabilities were checked against IGoR. In a later analysis, hypergeometric tests were used to score TCR-TCR, TCR-HLA and TCR-CMV co-occurrence, with a repertoire-size bias correction applied to TCR pairs. In a later analysis, false discovery rates were estimated by permuting HLA or CMV assignments 20 times. A later analysis grouped co-occurring TCRs with DBSCAN, adding TCRdist sequence similarity when clustering within HLA-allele-positive subsets. For co-occurrence clustering, repertoires with fewer than 30,000 or more than 120,000 public chains were excluded, along with four to six repertoires with anomalous nucleotide sharing. This is the immuneACCESS table as TCRdb keeps it, with only in-frame sequences that have V and J called. A part of the clones is gone; compared with another copy, unresolved V genes explain less than half, and the rest is unexplained. V and J calls and clone size are those listed in that table; D and trimming were worked out from the DNA. Across this sample there are about 160,000 clones, with 70% to 90% seen only once. Roughly 0.75% of the sample rests with the top ten.

The cohort consisted of hundreds of healthy bone marrow donors. At the time of sampling, every cohort member was nominally healthy, though immune exposures that went unrecorded were likely present. The donor tested CMV seronegative and was one of the 352 seronegative cohort members. Every donor gave a peripheral blood sample, and the peripheral blood mononuclear cells from that sample were used for TCR beta sequencing. The Qiagen DNeasy Blood Extraction Kit was used to extract genomic DNA from the blood cell samples. The source of this sequence is a woman in her late teens or twenties in good health and CMV-seronegative. Specimen: PBMCs. The V and J genes are TRBV7-8 and TRBJ1-4, with the D gene too uncertain to name. For the CDR3, the sequence is CASSLGSGNQEKLFF. The sequenced DNA is TGTGCCAGCAGCTTAGGGTCAGGAAATCAAGAAAAACTGTTTTTT. The entire variable domain, with the stretches around the CDR3 drawn from the reference TRBV7-8 and TRBJ1-4 proteins, is GAGVSQSPRYKVAKRGQDVALRCDPISGHVSLFWYQQALGQGPEFLTYFQNEAQLDKSGLPSDRFFAERPEGSVSTLKIQRTQQEDSAVYLCASSLGSGNQEKLFFGSGTQLSVL.